The source of this T cell receptor (beta chain) is a study of blood T cell repertoires in COVID-19. Background on the study: Some COVID-19 samples were acute and others convalescent; all came from the United States, Italy and Spain. T cells, B-cell-depleted T cells, or PBMCs supplied cDNA or gDNA.

The CDR3 spans 19 residues. Germline trimming cut 1 base from V and 2 bases from J; bases unmatched to any gene: 9. Germline loops: CDR1 KGHSH, CDR2 LQKENI. Authors' analysis steps: Estimation of nucleated cell counts relied on the amplification of reference gene primers. The protocol was immunoSEQ multiplex PCR, while the TCRdb copy is restricted to in-frame clones and leaves out a portion. That table gives V, J and clone size, and the DNA gave D and trimming. This table has 130,000 or so clones, about nine tenths appearing once. The material sequenced was peripheral blood. The origin of this receptor is an older woman with COVID-19, enrolled during active disease. The chain employs TRBV18 and TRBJ2-6, with 9 positions matching TRBD2. The CDR3 coding sequence is TGTGCCAGCTCACCACAGCCTGGCGGGGGGGCGGCTGGGGCCAACGTCCTGACTTTC. Translated: CASSPQPGGGAAGANVLTF.